Included here is one TCR beta chain sequence, with context. This sample is drawn from a study of OX40 agonist ivuxolimab in advanced cancers. Germline assignment: CDR1 SGHVS and CDR2 FQNEAQ. The CDR3 is 18 amino acids. V lost 4 bases to trimming and J lost 4 bases, with 25 bases between them. TCRdb keeps only in-frame clones here, not all; method: immunoSEQ multiplex PCR. The table shows more than 60,000 clones, with 94% occurring only once. The sequencing used CD4+ or CD8+ T cells sorted from blood, collected in a trial of the OX40 agonist ivuxolimab. V usage is TRBV7-8 and J usage is TRBJ1-2; tentatively, D is TRBD1 (6 bases). The clonotype originates from an adult with an advanced solid tumor such as melanoma, head and neck, liver or kidney cancer. In DNA, the CDR3 is TGTGCCAGCAGCTCACCCATCCTCGACAGGACTTTCCCCTATGGCTACACCTTC. Its protein product is CASSSPILDRTFPYGYTF.